Presented here are 6 T cell receptor beta chains from one specimen sequenced in a study of cytomegalovirus exposure and HLA in healthy donors. This PCR relied on a set of 60 Vbeta primers and 13 Jbeta primers. Here immunoSEQ multiplex PCR was the method, and the copy in TCRdb shows in-frame clones only, minus some. Here the sample spans 150,000 to 200,000 clones, just over 75% being singletons. What was sequenced was PBMCs. These receptors were taken from a man in his forties in good health and CMV-seronegative.

This chain's CDR3 is CASSDRQGLMDV. The CDR3 DNA sequence: TGTGCCAGCAGTGATAGGCAGGGATTGATGGACGTC. J is TRBJ2-7 and V is TRBV2; tentatively, D is TRBD1 (5 bases). Germline CDR1 and CDR2: SNHLY and FYNNEI. The CDR3 is made up of 12 amino acids.

The gene calls are TRBV27 and TRBJ1-4; TRBD1 aligns across 7 bases. Unmatched junction bases numbered 7, after V lost 5 bases and J lost 4 bases. This CDR3 spans 15 amino acids. Germline lookup yields CDR1 MNHEY and CDR2 SMNVEV (reference sequence). CDR3 region: CASSPAGGFNEKLFF. The CDR3 DNA reads as TGTGCCAGCAGTCCAGCAGGGGGGTTTAATGAAAAACTGTTTTTT.

The V and J genes are TRBV5-1 and TRBJ2-1; tentative D call: TRBD2 (5 bases). Trimming removed 3 bases at V and 5 bases at J, with 12 bases between. Germline CDR1 and CDR2: SGHRS and YFSETQ. This CDR3 is 14 amino acids long. The CDR3 loop is CASSSKRRNNEQFF. The CDR3 DNA follows: TGCGCCAGCAGCTCCAAGCGGAGAAACAATGAGCAGTTCTTC. Combining the CDR3 with reference TRBV5-1 and TRBJ2-1 gives the whole variable domain KAGVTQTPRYLIKTRGQQVTLSCSPISGHRSVSWYQQTPGQGLQFLFEYFSETQRNKGNFPGRFSGRQFSNSRSEMNVSTLELGDSALYLCASSSKRRNNEQFFGPGTRLTVL.

V usage is TRBV9 and J usage is TRBJ2-1; the match to TRBD2 covers 7 bases. This CDR3 contains 18 residues. CDR1 and CDR2 from the germline V gene are SGDLS and YYNGEE. V shed 3 bases, J shed 5 bases, and the junction held 17 bases outside the gene matches. Written as DNA, the CDR3 is TGTGCCAGCAGCGCCTCCGGGACTATCATCCTACGGGACAATGAGCAGTTCTTC. This codes for CASSASGTIILRDNEQFF.

Notes on this clone: Compared with germline, one end of the junction differs, possibly owing to a read error. The chain couples TRBV7-9 to TRBJ2-6; the match to TRBD1 covers 8 bases. The V gene's germline CDR1 is SEHNR and CDR2 FQNEAQ (reference sequence). This CDR3 spans 16 amino acids. CDR3 residues: CASSRLRVQGANGLTF. In nucleotides, the CDR3 is TGTGCCAGCAGCCGCCTCAGAGTCCAGGGGGCCAACGGCCTGACTTTC.

The chain links TRBV5-1 to TRBJ1-2; 11 nucleotides align to TRBD1. V shed 3 bases, J shed 7 bases, and the junction held 5 bases outside the gene matches. This CDR3 comprises 14 residues. From germline, CDR1 is SGHRS and CDR2 YFSETQ. In DNA, the CDR3 is TGCGCCAGCAGCTCCGGGACAGGGGGGGGTGGCTACACCTTC. It yields the protein CASSSGTGGGGYTF. Looking up the rest from reference TRBV5-1 and TRBJ1-2 gives the full variable domain: KAGVTQTPRYLIKTRGQQVTLSCSPISGHRSVSWYQQTPGQGLQFLFEYFSETQRNKGNFPGRFSGRQFSNSRSEMNVSTLELGDSALYLCASSSGTGGGGYTFGSGTRLTVV.